This TCR beta chain was sequenced for a study of cytomegalovirus exposure and HLA in healthy donors. CDR3 size: 19 residues. CDR1 and CDR2 from the germline V gene are SEHNR and FQNEAQ (reference sequence). With V trimmed by 0 bases and J by 0 bases, 10 bases remained unmatched. In the PCR, 60 Vbeta and 13 Jbeta primers were used. Assay used: immunoSEQ multiplex PCR; TCRdb lists only in-frame clones, some missing. The table lists roughly 74,000 clones, with roughly 7.4% in the top ten. Healthy individuals who donated bone marrow served as the donors. The chain combines TRBV7-9 with TRBJ2-1; 8 bases align to TRBD1. Sequencing was carried out using PBMCs. This sequence was found in a female donor in good health and CMV-seropositive. CDR3: CASSLAPAGGRSSYNEQFF. DNA of the CDR3: TGTGCCAGCAGCTTAGCGCCGGCAGGGGGCCGAAGCTCCTACAATGAGCAGTTCTTC.